What follows are 5 T cell receptor beta chains derived from one specimen sequenced in a study of CD8 T cells in ankylosing spondylitis. General study results and limits: For ankylosing spondylitis blood, a TCR beta motif of eight or nine highly homologous variants appeared characteristic.

MiXCR, applied by TCRdb to the 5' RACE reads, yields one record per CDR3 protein. The top ten hold over 25% of the sample, which has roughly 90,000 distinct CDR3 sequences, around 8.3% seen once. These TCRs' antigens remain unknown. The sequencing sample was made of blood, either unsorted or a sorted T cell fraction (not recorded which). These receptors originate from a male donor with ankylosing spondylitis.

This clonotype was picked up many times. The chain is built from TRBV27 and TRBJ2-1, with D uncertain. CDR1 and CDR2 from the germline V gene are MNHEY and SMNVEV (reference sequence). Trimming shortened V by 3 bases and J by 3 bases, and 12 bases separated the two germline ends. The CDR3 is made up of 15 amino acids. CDR3 in DNA: TGTGCCAGCAGTTTGGAGCCGTTGAACTACAATGAGCAGTTCTTC. Translation: CASSLEPLNYNEQFF.

This clonotype was observed many times. The chain recombines TRBV29-1 with TRBJ2-1; either TRBD1 or TRBD2 may supply D (7 bases each). CDR3 length: 13 residues. Trimming cost V 7 bases and J 3 bases, with 13 bases left between them. Germline CDR1 is SQVTM and CDR2 is ANQGSEA. The DNA of the CDR3 is TGCAGCGGTGGCAGGGGGGGCTACAATGAGCAGTTCTTC. Amino acids: CSGGRGGYNEQFF.

This clonotype was counted only a few times. The chain joins TRBV7-9 to TRBJ2-1; D remains ambiguous. The ends were cut back, 5 bases at V and 4 bases at J, with 15 bases in the middle. The germline CDR1 and CDR2 sequences are SEHNR and FQNEAQ (reference sequence). The CDR3 has 15 residues. In DNA form, the CDR3 reads TGTGCCAGCAGCGACACCGCTGGCGTTTACAATGAGCAGTTCTTC. Residues: CASSDTAGVYNEQFF.

The chain couples TRBV21-1 to TRBJ1-4. TRBV21-1 corresponds to a pseudogene. The length of the CDR3 is 16 residues. The CDR3 region is CASSRPPGSFGGKLFF. The CDR3 bases are TGTGCCAGCAGCAGGCCCCCCGGGTCGTTTGGCGGGAAACTGTTTTTT.

The chain joins TRBV6-2 or TRBV6-3 to TRBJ1-5, with D possibly being TRBD1 (6 bases). Deletions cut 4 bases from V and 3 bases from J, with 10 bases between. The CDR3 is 14 amino acids. Germline CDR1 reads MNHEY; CDR2 reads SVGEGT. This CDR3 reads CASSWTDINQPQHF. CDR3 bases: TGTGCCAGCAGTTGGACAGACATCAATCAGCCCCAGCATTTT.